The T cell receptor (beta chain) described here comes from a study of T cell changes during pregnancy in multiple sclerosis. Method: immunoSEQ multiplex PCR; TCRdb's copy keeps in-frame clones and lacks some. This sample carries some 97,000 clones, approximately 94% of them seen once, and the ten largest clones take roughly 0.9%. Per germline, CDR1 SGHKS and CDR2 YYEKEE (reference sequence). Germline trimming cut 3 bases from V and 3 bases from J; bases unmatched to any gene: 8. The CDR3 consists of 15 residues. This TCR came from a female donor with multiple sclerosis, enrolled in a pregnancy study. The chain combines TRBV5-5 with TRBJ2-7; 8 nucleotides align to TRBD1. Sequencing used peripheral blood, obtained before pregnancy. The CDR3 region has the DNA TGTGCCAGCAGCTCCCCCGGGACAGGAAACTACGAGCAGTACTTC. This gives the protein CASSSPGTGNYEQYF.